Presented here are 6 T cell receptor beta chains from one specimen sequenced in a study of OX40 agonist ivuxolimab in advanced cancers. Only in-frame clones appear in the TCRdb table, and some are missing; sequencing was by immunoSEQ multiplex PCR. The sample carries 60,000 or so clones, about nine tenths recorded once. This specimen consisted of CD4+ or CD8+ T cells sorted from blood, obtained in a trial of the OX40 agonist ivuxolimab. The receptors originated from an adult with an advanced solid tumor such as melanoma, head and neck, liver or kidney cancer.

The gene calls are TRBV4-1 and TRBJ2-7, with D uncertain. The CDR3 has 11 residues. V was trimmed by 0 bases and J by 9 bases, leaving 6 bases between them. Germline V gene sequence: CDR1 MGHRA, CDR2 YSYEKL. CDR3 DNA: TGCGCCAGCAGCCAAGACCTCGTGCAGTACTTC. It is translated as CASSQDLVQYF.

The chain employs TRBV6-1 and TRBJ1-2; no reliable D call. Germline V gene sequence: CDR1 MNHNS, CDR2 SASEGT. The CDR3 consists of 13 residues. Trimming removed 6 bases from V and 1 base from J, with 9 bases in between. CDR3 loop: CASRGRDNYGYTF. CDR3 nucleotide sequence: TGTGCCAGCAGAGGCAGAGATAACTATGGCTACACCTTC.

The chain carries TRBV6-5 and TRBJ2-7; possible D gene TRBD2, 5 bases. Trimming pared 10 bases from V and 1 base from J, leaving 14 bases between. Per the germline V gene, CDR1 is MNHEY and CDR2 is SVGAGI. CDR3 size: 13 residues. This chain's CDR3 is CAMNSDPSYEQYF. The CDR3 DNA reads TGTGCCATGAATAGCGACCCTTCCTACGAGCAGTACTTC.

V and J are TRBV4-2 and TRBJ1-3, with D unresolved. The CDR3 covers 16 residues. With 2 bases removed from V and 1 base from J, the gap between germline ends came to 12 bases. Germline V gene lookup returns CDR1 LGHNA and CDR2 YNFKEQ. The CDR3 coding sequence is TGTGCCAGCAGCCAAATCATTAGGACTTCTGGAAACACCATATATTTT. It specifies CASSQIIRTSGNTIYF.

The gene calls are TRBV19 and TRBJ2-5; 10 bases fit TRBD2. The tail of the sequence fits TRBJ2-7 better, so the J call may be wrong. Germline CDR1 reads LNHDA; CDR2 reads SQIVND (reference sequence). The CDR3 has 18 residues. CDR3 in amino acids: CASSIAGLAGVPDYEQYF. In DNA form, the CDR3 reads TGTGCCAGTAGTATAGCAGGGCTAGCGGGAGTTCCCGACTACGAGCAGTACTTC.

CDR3 coding DNA: TGTGCCAGCAGCCCGGGACGTCCCTCCTACGAGCAGTACTTC. Protein product: CASSPGRPSYEQYF. The rearrangement joins TRBV28 to TRBJ2-7, with D tentatively TRBD1 or TRBD2 (5 bases each). In germline, CDR1 is MDHEN, CDR2 SYDVKM. The ends were cut back, 6 bases at V and 0 bases at J, with 12 bases in the middle. The CDR3 loop spans 14 amino acids.